Sequencing of this T cell receptor (beta chain) was carried out in a study of blood T cell repertoires in COVID-19. Study-level background: The analysed material was cDNA or gDNA that came from T cells, B-cell-depleted T cells, or PBMCs.

V shed 4 bases, J shed 4 bases, and the junction held 8 bases outside the gene matches. Germline V lookup: CDR1 SGHNT, CDR2 YENEEA. The CDR3 is 17 amino acids. Only in-frame clones appear in the TCRdb table, and some are missing; sequencing was by immunoSEQ multiplex PCR. The sample contains fewer than 150,000 clones, around 90% of which appear only once. This clonotype was obtained from a human donor in a cohort sampled during active COVID-19. The chain couples TRBV11-3 to TRBJ2-3; 13 bases line up with TRBD2. Sequencing was done on a sample of peripheral blood. The CDR3, as DNA: TGTGCCAGCAGCTCACTAGCGGGAGGGCCTTGGGCAGATACGCAGTATTTT. Translation: CASSSLAGGPWADTQYF.